This T cell receptor (beta chain) was captured by sequencing in a study of T cells in tuberculosis. Germline loops: CDR1 SGHTA, CDR2 FQGNSA. V lost 2 bases and J 0 bases, leaving 11 bases between the germline ends. The CDR3 loop spans 16 amino acids. The data were produced by immunoSEQ multiplex PCR, yet TCRdb's version contains in-frame clones alone and is incomplete. The sample holds 20,000 to 25,000 clones; around nine tenths are singletons and the top ten take 15% to 20%. The chain couples TRBV7-2 to TRBJ2-4, with D possibly TRBD1 on 5 matching bases. The sequence derives from a donor between 10 and 29 years old with latent tuberculosis or without tuberculosis infection. Some clones in this sample may be carry-over from other donors' samples. The specimen was PBMCs. The CDR3 nucleotides read TGTGCCAGCAGCTTAAGGATAACAGGAGCCAAAAACATTCAGTACTTC. Translating gives CASSLRITGAKNIQYF.